Presented here are 17 T cell receptor beta chains from one specimen sequenced in a study of blood T cell repertoires in COVID-19 (dated by TCRdb to about 2020). The method was the immunoSEQ multiplex PCR assay. TCRdb limited this immuneACCESS table to in-frame rearrangements with V and J called. A share of clones is missing; checked studies link under half to unresolved V genes, and the rest is unexplained. The sample table shows tens of thousands of clones, and roughly 84% are seen once. The ten largest clones capture around 6.5% of the sample. The sample was peripheral blood. The receptors derive from a man in his sixties with acute or convalescent COVID-19.

This chain links TRBV2 with TRBJ1-2, with D unclear. Between the trimmed V and J ends, which lost 0 bases and 7 bases, there was a span of 12 bases. The CDR3 length is 14 residues. CDR1 is SNHLY, CDR2 FYNNEI, per germline. CDR3 sequence reads: CASSEALREGGYTF. CDR3 coding DNA: TGTGCCAGCAGTGAAGCGCTTCGGGAGGGTGGCTACACCTTC.

This clone was detected only a few times. The gene calls are TRBV3-1 (or the pseudogene TRBV3-2) and TRBJ1-1, with a tentative D call TRBD1 (5 bases). V shed 3 bases and J shed 2 bases, with 10 bases lying between them. There are 14 residues in the CDR3. Germline CDR1 is LGHDT and CDR2 is YNNKEL (reference sequence). CDR3 nucleotides: TGTGCCAGCAGCCAGAGACAGCTAAACACTGAAGCTTTCTTT. Its protein is CASSQRQLNTEAFF.

This rearrangement joins TRBV27 to TRBJ1-4, with TRBD1 matching 7 bases. The CDR3 loop spans 18 amino acids. Unmatched junction bases numbered 12, after V lost 5 bases and J lost 0 bases. CDR1 is MNHEY, CDR2 SMNVEV, per germline (reference sequence). The CDR3 DNA is TGTGCCAGCAGTCCCTTTGGGGACAGCTTCGCAACTAATGAAAAACTGTTTTTT. Translating it yields CASSPFGDSFATNEKLFF.

This rearrangement joins TRBV4-1 to TRBJ1-1; D is perhaps TRBD1 (6 bases). The CDR3 length is 15 residues. In germline, CDR1 is MGHRA, CDR2 YSYEKL. Deletions cut 1 base from V and 11 bases from J, with 20 bases between. The CDR3 bases are TGCGCCAGCAGCCAAGTGGCGGGGGCGCGGGTACGGGCTTTCTTT. This gives the protein CASSQVAGARVRAFF.

This rearrangement joins TRBV19 to TRBJ1-2; 9 nucleotides agree with TRBD1. The CDR3 consists of 13 residues. Per the germline V gene, CDR1 is LNHDA and CDR2 is SQIVND (reference sequence). V trimming: 11 bases; J trimming: 4 bases; junction bases outside the gene matches: 8. CDR3 nucleotides: TGTGCCGTCCGGACAGGGGCGACCTATGGCTACACCTTC. Translated: CAVRTGATYGYTF.

This chain links TRBV19 with TRBJ1-2; D gene unclear. The V end was cut by 0 bases, the J end by 5 bases, with 4 bases between. Looked up from germline, CDR1 is LNHDA and CDR2 is SQIVND (reference sequence). The CDR3 totals 12 residues. DNA of the CDR3: TGTGCCAGTAGTATAGACCAGTATGGCTACACCTTC. Translating gives CASSIDQYGYTF.

This clone was observed once. This chain links TRBV6-5 with TRBJ2-7; the match to TRBD1 covers 8 bases. The CDR3 sequence is 15 residues long. V shed 7 bases, J shed 5 bases, and the junction held 13 bases outside the gene matches. Germline V gene sequence: CDR1 MNHEY, CDR2 SVGAGI. CDR3 loop: CASKVDRTGGHEQYF. CDR3 sequence (DNA): TGTGCCAGCAAGGTTGATCGAACAGGGGGGCACGAGCAGTACTTC.

The chain uses TRBV19 and TRBJ1-1, with 10 nucleotides matching TRBD1. This CDR3 has 13 amino acids. Germline V gene data show CDR1 as LNHDA and CDR2 as SQIVND (reference sequence). With 5 bases clipped from V and 10 bases from J, the junction kept 7 bases outside the gene matches. CDR3 nucleotide sequence: TGTGCCAGTAGTCAACGACAGGGGGCTGGAGCTTTCTTT. Translated: CASSQRQGAGAFF.

V and J are TRBV27 and TRBJ2-1, with D perhaps TRBD1 (5 bases). From germline, CDR1 is MNHEY and CDR2 SMNVEV (reference sequence). The length of the CDR3 is 16 residues. The ends were cut back, 2 bases at V and 6 bases at J, with 17 bases in the middle. The CDR3 DNA sequence: TGTGCCAGCAGTTTAGCAGGGAATTCAGGTAGCAATGAGCAGTTCTTC. As protein: CASSLAGNSGSNEQFF.

CDR3 sequence (DNA): TGCAGCGGCATGGACAGGGTTAGTGGCTACACCTTC. Its protein is CSGMDRVSGYTF. J is TRBJ1-2 and V is TRBV29-1; 8 positions agree with TRBD1. The CDR3 is 12 amino acids. Germline V CDR1 and CDR2: SQVTM, ANQGSEA. Losses at the gene ends were 7 bases for V and 7 bases for J; bases not matched to a gene: 8.

The chain uses TRBV7-2 and TRBJ1-2; D might be TRBD1 (6 bases). This CDR3 region has 15 residues. V lost 5 bases and J lost 3, with 16 bases in between. Germline V lookup: CDR1 SGHTA, CDR2 FQGNSA. CDR3 DNA sequence: TGTGCCAGCAGCCCAAGCGGGGGCGCTTACTATGGCTACACCTTC. This gives the protein CASSPSGGAYYGYTF.

At least ten counts were recorded for this clone. V and J are TRBV24-1 and TRBJ1-5; no reliable D call. The CDR3 runs to 12 residues. The germline gives CDR1 KGHDR, CDR2 SFDVKD. Trimming removed 9 bases at V and 2 bases at J, with 7 bases between. CDR3 nucleotide sequence: TGTGCCACCTCGGGAGGCAATCAGCCCCAGCATTTT. This codes for CATSGGNQPQHF.

This chain links TRBV7-8 with TRBJ2-7; 8 nucleotides match TRBD1. Per germline, CDR1 SGHVS and CDR2 FQNEAQ. The CDR3 extends over 15 amino acids. The V and J ends lost 5 bases and 2 bases, in that order; junction bases with no gene match: 8. This chain's CDR3 is CASSRQTGDAYEQYF. The DNA for the CDR3 is TGTGCCAGCAGCCGCCAGACAGGGGATGCCTACGAGCAGTACTTC.

The CDR3 DNA follows: TGTGCCAGCAGACGAAGGGGGGGGCAGGGCACTGAAGCTTTCTTT. This translates into CASRRRGGQGTEAFF. The gene calls are TRBV25-1 and TRBJ1-1; tentatively, D is TRBD1 (6 bases). Trimming shortened V by 6 bases and J by 4 bases, and 18 bases separated the two germline ends. The CDR3 has 15 amino acids. The germline CDR1 and CDR2 sequences are MGHDK and SYGVNS.

The V call is TRBV5-1, the J call TRBJ1-2; D might be TRBD1 (5 bases). The V gene lost 0 bases and the J gene lost 8 bases, with 14 bases spanning the gap. Per germline, CDR1 SGHRS and CDR2 YFSETQ. CDR3 length: 14 amino acids. The CDR3 loop reads CASSLASGAEGYTF. CDR3 in DNA: TGCGCCAGCAGCTTGGCCAGCGGGGCCGAAGGCTACACCTTC.

As DNA, the CDR3 is TGTGCCAGCAGCATCAGACCCGGGGGGGCAGATACGCAGTATTTT. Its translation is CASSIRPGGADTQYF. The chain recombines TRBV13 with TRBJ2-3, with 8 bases aligning to TRBD2. This CDR3 is built from 15 residues. Looked up from germline, CDR1 is PRHDT and CDR2 is FYEKMQ (reference sequence). The ends lost 5 bases at V and 4 bases at J; junction bases unmatched: 8.

V usage is TRBV5-1 and J usage is TRBJ1-2; D may be TRBD1 (6 bases). V was cut by 0 bases and J by 3 bases, with 12 bases left in between. The V gene's germline CDR1 is SGHRS and CDR2 YFSETQ. This CDR3 has 15 amino acids. For the CDR3, the DNA is TGCGCCAGCAGCTTGGTTTCAGGGGCGGACTATGGCTACACCTTC. Translating gives CASSLVSGADYGYTF.